The present TCR beta chain was sequenced within a study of somatic mutations in cytotoxic T cells in rheumatoid arthritis. Findings of the study overall: Slight TRBV07 underrepresentation in rheumatoid arthritis patients went unadjusted for multiple comparisons. No significant CD8+ T-cell clonality difference was found between rheumatoid arthritis patients and age-matched controls. A single CD8+ clone exceeded 20% of CD8+ cells in about an eighth of the roughly 65 patients.

Some clones are missing from TCRdb's copy, which holds only in-frame ones; the method was immunoSEQ multiplex PCR. Among about 18,000 clones, more than 70% were seen once, and the ten largest hold roughly 27%. CDR1 and CDR2 from the germline V gene are SGHKS and YYEKEE (reference sequence). The CDR3 runs 14 residues. The V end lost 5 bases, the J end lost 4 bases, and 15 bases lay between the germline ends. Isolation of CD4+ and CD8+ cells used positive magnetic bead selection, with purity checked by flow cytometry. About this clone: What it recognizes is unknown.

The chain links TRBV5-5 to TRBJ1-1; D gene unclear. The clonotype originates from an adult with rheumatoid arthritis. The sample was CD8+ T cells sorted from blood. The CDR3 here is CASSYGSDATEAFF. The CDR3 DNA follows: TGTGCCAGCAGTTATGGATCAGATGCCACTGAAGCTTTCTTT.